This T cell receptor beta chain was captured in a study of shared clonotypes between healthy human individuals. CD4+ cells yielded CD45RA+ naive and CD45RA-negative memory subsets. With V trimmed by 6 bases and J by 1 base, 14 bases remained unmatched. The CDR3 covers 18 residues. Germline lookup yields CDR1 SGHVS and CDR2 FQNEAQ. For this clone: Its antigen is not known.

Study-wide points: Some naive CD4 clonotypes, 4% to 6%, turned up in common across four donors.

The assay was immunoSEQ multiplex PCR, and TCRdb's table has in-frame clones only and misses some. This table has some 1,100,000 clones, around 78% appearing once. What was sequenced was memory CD4+ T cells from PBMCs. Indicated subset: CD45RA-negative fraction. This chain uses TRBV7-8 with TRBJ1-2; 10 bases are a match to TRBD1. The TCR was taken from a man between 18 and 35 years old in good health. Some clones in this sample may be carry-over from other donors' samples. The CDR3 spells CASRPPGTGDKYNYGYTF. The CDR3 DNA is TGTGCCAGCAGACCACCCGGGACAGGGGACAAATATAACTATGGCTACACCTTC. Full variable domain (missing parts from reference TRBV7-8 and TRBJ1-2): GAGVSQSPRYKVAKRGQDVALRCDPISGHVSLFWYQQALGQGPEFLTYFQNEAQLDKSGLPSDRFFAERPEGSVSTLKIQRTQQEDSAVYLCASRPPGTGDKYNYGYTFGSGTRLTVV.